One sample yielded the 29 T cell receptor beta chains listed below, sequenced in a study of OX40 agonist ivuxolimab in advanced cancers. The protocol was immunoSEQ multiplex PCR, while the TCRdb copy is restricted to in-frame clones and leaves out a portion. The sample holds 95,000 to 150,000 clones; 93% are singletons and the top ten take approximately 0.15%. Sample: CD4+ or CD8+ T cells sorted from blood, taken in a trial of the OX40 agonist ivuxolimab. The source of these receptors is an adult with an advanced solid tumor such as melanoma, head and neck, liver or kidney cancer.

V and J are TRBV19 and TRBJ1-5; D perhaps matches TRBD1 (5 bases). CDR1 LNHDA and CDR2 SQIVND come from the germline V gene (reference sequence). Deletions cut 7 bases from V and 6 bases from J, with 13 bases between. The CDR3 consists of 13 residues. The CDR3 nucleotides are TGTGCCAGTATGGGGGGTTGGGGTCAGCCCCAGCATTTT. This codes for CASMGGWGQPQHF.

The rearrangement links TRBV5-1 to TRBJ2-3; D might be TRBD1 (6 bases). In germline, CDR1 is SGHRS, CDR2 YFSETQ. The CDR3 has 13 amino acids. Deletions cut 4 bases from V and 6 bases from J, with 12 bases between. The CDR3: CASSRDTSDTQYF. The CDR3 coding sequence is TGCGCCAGCAGCCGGGACACCTCGGATACGCAGTATTTT.

This sequence joins TRBV5-5 and TRBJ2-7, with 7 bases fitting TRBD2. J lost 2 bases, V lost 1 base, and 15 bases had no gene match. Germline V gene sequence: CDR1 SGHKS, CDR2 YYEKEE (reference sequence). The CDR3 covers 18 residues. CDR3 sequence: CASSLTRAPGGSTYEQYF. In DNA, the CDR3 is TGTGCCAGCAGCTTGACTCGCGCCCCGGGCGGGAGCACCTACGAGCAGTACTTC.

The CDR3 sequence: CASSSGGEQYF. In nucleotides, the CDR3 is TGTGCCAGCAGCTCAGGGGGCGAGCAGTACTTC. This chain uses TRBV7-9 with TRBJ2-7, with TRBD1 matching 7 bases. The CDR3 is 11 amino acids. The germline CDR1 and CDR2 sequences are SEHNR and FQNEAQ (reference sequence). J was trimmed by 6 bases and V by 4 bases; bases with no gene match: 0.

This clone has just a few counts. The CDR3, as DNA: TGTGCCAGCAGCCAGAGGGCCAGGGCCGATTCACCCCTCCACTTT. Translating gives CASSQRARADSPLHF. The genes are TRBV4-2 and TRBJ1-6; perhaps TRBD1 as D (5 bases). The CDR3 consists of 15 residues. Trimming removed 3 bases from V and 8 bases from J, with 14 bases in between. CDR1 is LGHNA, CDR2 YNFKEQ, per germline.

The rearrangement uses TRBV7-8 and TRBJ2-1; tentatively, D is TRBD1 or TRBD2 (5 bases each). The germline V gene encodes CDR1 SGHVS and CDR2 FQNEAQ. The CDR3 has 13 residues. V gave up 6 bases and J gave up 7 bases, with 13 bases separating them. The CDR3 loop is CASSFGAQNEQFF. The CDR3 DNA reads TGTGCCAGCAGTTTCGGGGCCCAAAATGAGCAGTTCTTC.

The chain is built from TRBV7-9 and TRBJ1-2, with a tentative D call TRBD1 (5 bases). The germline gives CDR1 SEHNR, CDR2 FQNEAQ (reference sequence). The CDR3 runs 14 residues. Trimming took off 5 bases at V and 3 bases at J, with 13 bases between the two ends. CDR3 region: CASSPRTRDYGYTF. CDR3 in DNA: TGTGCCAGCAGCCCCCGAACCAGGGACTATGGCTACACCTTC.

This chain uses TRBV5-1 with TRBJ2-5, with 8 bases lining up with TRBD2. The CDR3 runs to 15 residues. V was pared by 6 bases and J by 3 bases, with 10 bases of the junction left unmatched. Germline V CDR1 and CDR2: SGHRS, YFSETQ. The CDR3 nucleotides are TGCGCCAGCACTAAGCCGGGAGGGAGAGAAGAGACCCAGTACTTC. The encoded protein is CASTKPGGREETQYF.

The chain couples TRBV6-1 to TRBJ2-5; a possible D gene is TRBD1 (7 bases). There are 14 residues in the CDR3. CDR1 and CDR2 (germline): MNHNS, SASEGT. V shed 7 bases and J shed 2 bases, with 14 bases lying between them. CDR3 in amino acids: CASKQTGRQETQYF. CDR3 in DNA: TGTGCCAGCAAACAGACAGGGAGGCAAGAGACCCAGTACTTC.

The CDR3 coding sequence is TGTGCCAGCAGTCGGACAGGGCACGAGCAGTACTTC. This codes for CASSRTGHEQYF. This rearrangement joins TRBV6-5 to TRBJ2-7; 8 bases map to TRBD1. Germline lookup yields CDR1 MNHEY and CDR2 SVGAGI. CDR3 length: 12 amino acids. Trimming cost V 5 bases and J 5 bases; bases outside gene matches: 2.

V and J are TRBV18 and TRBJ2-5; D might be TRBD1 or TRBD2, each matching 5 bases. The ends were cut back, 5 bases at V and 5 bases at J, with 15 bases in the middle. This CDR3 comprises 14 residues. CDR1 is KGHSH, CDR2 LQKENI, per germline. The CDR3 nucleotides are TGTGCCAGCTCAGCCGGGACCGGCCCCGAGACCCAGTACTTC. This gives the protein CASSAGTGPETQYF.

This chain connects TRBV7-3 to TRBJ2-2; D remains unclear. The CDR3 loop spans 14 amino acids. The germline CDR1 and CDR2 sequences are SGHTA and FQGTGA. V was pared by 2 bases and J by 1 base, with 5 bases between. CDR3 nucleotide sequence: TGTGCCAGCAGCTTAGGGCAGAACACCGGGGAGCTGTTTTTT. It is translated as CASSLGQNTGELFF.

The V call is TRBV5-1, the J call TRBJ2-7; TRBD2 matches at 12 bases. There are 18 residues in the CDR3. J was trimmed by 0 bases and V by 3 bases; bases with no gene match: 10. Germline V gives CDR1 SGHRS, CDR2 YFSETQ. The DNA of the CDR3 is TGCGCCAGCAGCTATACTAGCGGGGGGTTAAGGAGCTCCTACGAGCAGTACTTC. Protein product: CASSYTSGGLRSSYEQYF.

V is TRBV28 and J is TRBJ2-3, with no clear D. Germline lookup yields CDR1 MDHEN and CDR2 SYDVKM. There are 15 residues in the CDR3. Trimming removed 7 bases from V and 2 bases from J, with 16 bases in between. The DNA for the CDR3 is TGTGCCAGCACCCCCATGAGACAATCCACAGATACGCAGTATTTT. This codes for CASTPMRQSTDTQYF.

V is TRBV6-5 and J is TRBJ2-7, with 9 nucleotides matching TRBD1. This CDR3 has 13 amino acids. Germline assignment: CDR1 MNHEY and CDR2 SVGAGI. V was clipped by 8 bases and J by 2 bases; unmatched bases: 4. The CDR3: CASWTGVPYEQYF. The CDR3 DNA reads as TGTGCCAGCTGGACAGGGGTACCCTACGAGCAGTACTTC.

This clone came up once. The V and J genes are TRBV28 and TRBJ1-2; D perhaps matches TRBD1 (5 bases). Trimming shortened V by 5 bases and J by 4 bases, and 20 bases separated the two germline ends. The CDR3 totals 16 residues. CDR1 and CDR2 (germline): MDHEN, SYDVKM. The CDR3 sequence: CASSPPSRARGYGYTF. CDR3 nucleotide sequence: TGTGCCAGCAGTCCGCCCTCCAGGGCCCGCGGCTATGGCTACACCTTC.

The V and J genes are TRBV9 and TRBJ2-7; D is unresolved. Per the germline V gene, CDR1 is SGDLS and CDR2 is YYNGEE. This CDR3 comprises 12 residues. V was shortened by 4 bases and J by 5 bases, with 10 bases between the two germline ends. CDR3 region: CASSPRPDEQYF. CDR3 nucleotides: TGTGCCAGCAGCCCTAGGCCCGACGAGCAGTACTTC.

In this sample, this clone turned up once. V gene TRBV7-9 combines with J gene TRBJ1-2; unclear D gene. CDR3 length: 13 amino acids. CDR1 SEHNR and CDR2 FQNEAQ come from the germline V gene (reference sequence). The germline V and J ends were trimmed by 5 bases and 7 bases, with 14 bases remaining between them. The CDR3 DNA sequence: TGTGCCAGCAGCCCCGATCAACTGGGTGGCTACACCTTC. This translates into CASSPDQLGGYTF.

The chain combines TRBV4-3 with TRBJ1-2, with D possibly being TRBD1 (5 bases). The germline V and J ends were trimmed by 2 bases and 3 bases, with 19 bases remaining between them. The CDR3 spans 17 residues. CDR1 is LGHNA and CDR2 is YSLEER in the germline V gene. The CDR3 DNA is TGCGCCAGCAGCCAACTCACGGGGGACGATTATTACTATGGCTACACCTTC. Protein sequence: CASSQLTGDDYYYGYTF.

This chain links TRBV7-2 with TRBJ2-1; TRBD2 matches at 11 bases. This CDR3 contains 18 residues. Germline values: CDR1 SGHTA, CDR2 FQGNSA. V trimming: 2 bases; J trimming: 1 base; junction bases outside the gene matches: 7. The CDR3 DNA reads as TGTGCCAGCAGCTTAATAGCGGGGGGGCTGGGGTCCTACAATGAGCAGTTCTTC. Translated: CASSLIAGGLGSYNEQFF.

V and J are TRBV19 and TRBJ2-1; D ambiguous. The germline V gene encodes CDR1 LNHDA and CDR2 SQIVND (reference sequence). There are 14 residues in the CDR3. Trimming took 4 bases from V and 2 from J, leaving 9 bases between them. This chain's CDR3 is CASSKGPAYNEQFF. The CDR3 DNA is TGTGCCAGTAGTAAGGGTCCCGCCTACAATGAGCAGTTCTTC.

The V and J genes are TRBV9 and TRBJ2-1, with TRBD2 identical over 7 bases. The CDR3 is 14 residues long. Per the germline V gene, CDR1 is SGDLS and CDR2 is YYNGEE. CDR3 coding DNA: TGTTGTACTCCCCGGGAGGACCCCTGCAATGAGCAGTTCTTC. As protein: CCTPREDPCNEQFF.

The chain carries TRBV27 and TRBJ1-5; no firm D call. Looked up from germline, CDR1 is MNHEY and CDR2 is SMNVEV (reference sequence). CDR3 length equals 13 residues. The V end lost 7 bases, the J end lost 4 bases, and 11 bases lay between the germline ends. DNA for the CDR3: TGTGCCAGCATGGAAGGGCGTAATCAGCCCCAGCATTTT. Its protein is CASMEGRNQPQHF.

This clone occurred once. The chain uses TRBV28 and TRBJ1-2, with TRBD1 identical over 8 bases. The CDR3 spans 16 residues. V shed 5 bases, J shed 1 base, and the junction held 9 bases outside the gene matches. Per the germline V gene, CDR1 is MDHEN and CDR2 is SYDVKM. CDR3 sequence reads: CASSNRGGVLNYGYTF. CDR3 nucleotide sequence: TGTGCCAGCAGTAACAGGGGGGGAGTACTTAACTATGGCTACACCTTC.

This chain joins TRBV7-3 and TRBJ2-1; D is unresolved. Trimming took 5 bases from V and 9 from J, leaving 11 bases between them. The CDR3 length is 12 residues. CDR1 is SGHTA and CDR2 is FQGTGA in the germline V gene. CDR3 sequence (DNA): TGTGCCAGCAGCCCGGAGTTGGGTGAGCAGTTCTTC. Its translation is CASSPELGEQFF.

This clone came up once. The V call is TRBV11-3, the J call TRBJ2-2; D is unclear. Germline CDR1 SGHNT, CDR2 YENEEA. Trimming took 1 base from V and 1 from J, leaving 10 bases between them. CDR3 size: 16 residues. The CDR3 spells CASSLGAAVNTGELFF. The CDR3 nucleotides are TGTGCCAGCAGCTTAGGCGCAGCAGTGAACACCGGGGAGCTGTTTTTT.

This sequence joins TRBV6-1 and TRBJ2-7; 9 bases fit TRBD1. The J segment lost 3 bases and the V segment lost 9 bases, leaving 6 bases of the junction unmatched. There are 13 residues in the CDR3. Germline lookup yields CDR1 MNHNS and CDR2 SASEGT. Written as DNA, the CDR3 is TGTGCCAGTGGGACAGGGCTTCTCTACGAGCAGTACTTC. Amino acid sequence: CASGTGLLYEQYF.

The CDR3 region is CASSDRDTEAFF. DNA for the CDR3: TGCGCCAGCAGTGACCGGGACACTGAAGCTTTCTTT. The chain combines TRBV10-2 with TRBJ1-1; D uncertain. Trimming took off 3 bases at V and 3 bases at J, with 5 bases between the two ends. Germline values: CDR1 WSHSY, CDR2 SAAADI. This CDR3 spans 12 amino acids.

The CDR3 here is CASSPLGLTANTEAFF. The CDR3 nucleotides are TGTGCCAGCAGCCCCCTTGGACTCACAGCGAACACTGAAGCTTTCTTT. V usage is TRBV7-9 and J usage is TRBJ1-1; no definite D call. Germline values: CDR1 SEHNR, CDR2 FQNEAQ (reference sequence). The V gene lost 5 bases and the J gene lost 1 base, with 17 bases spanning the gap. There are 16 residues in the CDR3.